This T cell receptor (beta chain) was observed in a study of T cell repertoires in cytomegalovirus infection. TCRdb independently ran MiXCR on the reads; one entry per CDR3 protein. Among 900,000 to 950,000 distinct CDR3 sequences listed, around 31% were seen once. The CDR3 has 15 residues. The germline CDR1 and CDR2 sequences are SEHNR and FQNEAQ (reference sequence). The germline V and J ends were trimmed by 4 bases and 1 base, with 10 bases remaining between them. As for this clonotype: The antigen is not known.

The chain uses TRBV7-9 and TRBJ2-2, with D possibly being TRBD2 (5 bases). Source: cultured CD8+ T cells from PBMCs, taken from culture after CMV antigen stimulation. This receptor was obtained from a human donor in good health (CMV status not recorded). Some clones in this sample may be carry-over from other donors' samples. This CDR3 is CASSSRTQNTGELFF. CDR3 nucleotide sequence: TGTGCCAGCAGCTCGAGGACTCAGAACACCGGGGAGCTGTTTTTT.